The 24 T cell receptor beta chains given below trace back to one sample, sequenced in a study of T cells in women clearing cervical HPV infection. Clones were sequenced by immunoSEQ multiplex PCR, and TCRdb holds only the in-frame ones, with some missing. The listing contains 30,000 or so clones. Sequencing was performed on blood buffy coat. These receptors were collected from a woman between 18 and 70 years old with a cervical HPV16 infection that either progressed to CIN3+ or cleared (not recorded which).

A note on this clone: Read data end 3 residues before the CDR3 end; the end is taken from the germline J gene. This chain uses TRBV4-2 with TRBJ2-5; D unresolved. V was shortened by 4 bases and J by 3 bases, with 15 bases between the two germline ends. The CDR3 runs to 15 residues. Germline CDR1 reads LGHNA; CDR2 reads YNFKEQ. CDR3 in amino acids: CASSPSAASEETQYF. The DNA read from the CDR3 is TGTGCCAGCAGCCCCTCTGCGGCTTCGGAAGAGACC.

The sequenced CDR3 bases are TGTGCCAGCAGTACCCCGACGACAGGGGGCTGGTACAATGAG. Translated: CASSTPTTGGWYNE. The CDR3 as a whole reads CASSTPTTGGWYNEQFF. The chain couples TRBV6-2 or TRBV6-3 to TRBJ2-1; TRBD1 agrees at 10 bases. The CDR3 is cut off 3 residues early in the read; its end comes from the germline J gene. Germline V lookup: CDR1 MNHEY, CDR2 SVGEGT. The V gene end was trimmed by 5 bases and the J gene end by 4 bases; junction bases not matched to a gene: 11. This CDR3 region has 17 residues.

As to this clone: The CDR3 goes on 3 residues after the read ends, and that part is filled in from the germline J gene. This chain joins TRBV27 and TRBJ2-5; a weak D match, TRBD1 (5 bases). The CDR3 contains 13 residues. The V gene's germline CDR1 is MNHEY and CDR2 SMNVEV (reference sequence). The V and J ends lost 4 bases and 4 bases respectively, with 10 bases between them. CDR3 region: CASSSSRAETQYF. The part of the CDR3 DNA that was read is TGTGCCAGCAGTTCCTCCAGGGCAGAGACC.

Comments on this clone: At one of its ends the junction is not consistent with the germline gene, which may arise from a read error. The read gets to within 3 residues of the CDR3 end, and the germline J gene fills in the rest. The identical CDR3 is also encoded by other nucleotide sequences in the sample. The chain combines TRBV30 with TRBJ1-3; perhaps TRBD1 as D (6 bases). CDR1 is GTSNPN and CDR2 is SVGIG in the germline V gene (reference sequence). The CDR3 is 17 residues long. The CDR3 spells CAWSGGGRRLSGNTIYF. The covered CDR3 bases are TGTGCCTGGAGTGGGGGGGGCAGGCGCCTCTCTGGAAACACG.

Comments on this clone: From the germline J gene comes the end of the CDR3, since the read stops 3 residues before it. Other DNA sequences in the sample encode the same CDR3. The chain joins TRBV30 to TRBJ1-3; D remains ambiguous. Germline CDR1 is GTSNPN and CDR2 is SVGIG (reference sequence). Trimming stripped 0 bases from V and 0 bases from J, with 9 bases between. The CDR3 spans 15 residues. CDR3 protein: CAWSVKGSSGNTIYF. The sequenced part of the CDR3 DNA is TGTGCCTGGAGTGTAAAGGGCAGCTCTGGAAACACC. The full variable domain, with the rest looked up from reference TRBV30 and TRBJ1-3, is SQTIHQWPATLVQPVGSPLSLECTVEGTSNPNLYWYRQAAGRGLQLLFYSVGIGQISSEVPQNLSASRPQDRQFILSSKKLLLSDSGFYLCAWSVKGSSGNTIYFGEGSWLTVV.

The CDR3 bases that were read are TGCAGCGTTGATAGCGTTGCAGGTCTGGTGGGAAACCAAGAGACG. Translation gives CSVDSVAGLVGNQET. The complete CDR3 sequence is CSVDSVAGLVGNQETQYF. J is TRBJ2-3 and V is TRBV29-1; D may be TRBD2 (5 bases). The observed sequence ends 3 residues before the CDR3 terminus, with the missing tail filled in from the germline J gene. CDR3 length: 18 residues. CDR1 is SQVTM, CDR2 ANQGSEA, per germline.

In the case of this clone: Read coverage stops 3 residues before the CDR3 terminus; the germline J gene supplies the remainder. The genes are TRBV7-3 and TRBJ2-1; perhaps TRBD2 as D (5 bases). V shed 5 bases and J shed 2 bases, with 13 bases lying between them. The CDR3 is made up of 15 amino acids. Germline-derived CDR1 and CDR2 are SGHTA and FQGTGA. Partial CDR3 DNA: TGTGCCAGCAGCGTCACTAGAGAAGCCTACAATGAG. It translates to CASSVTREAYNE. The whole CDR3 sequence reads CASSVTREAYNEQFF.

On this clone itself: The read falls 3 residues short of the CDR3 end, and the missing part is taken from the germline J gene. The chain is built from TRBV18 and TRBJ1-2; D may be TRBD1 (6 bases). The CDR3 length is 15 residues. In germline, CDR1 is KGHSH, CDR2 LQKENI. Trimming cost V 1 base and J 4 bases, with 13 bases left between them. The CDR3 loop reads CASSPQDSPLYGYTF. The covered CDR3 bases are TGTGCCAGCTCACCACAGGACAGCCCCCTCTATGGC.

As concerns this clone: The sequenced fragment ends 3 residues before the CDR3 boundary, so the rest is inferred from the germline J gene. The chain recombines TRBV30 with TRBJ1-2; TRBD1 aligns across 10 bases. Germline V gene sequence: CDR1 GTSNPN, CDR2 SVGIG (reference sequence). The trim removed 5 bases at V and 6 bases at J, leaving 12 bases unmatched. The CDR3 runs 15 residues. This CDR3 reads CAWRFGTGVSNGYTF. The sequenced CDR3 bases are TGTGCCTGGCGGTTCGGGACAGGGGTTTCGAATGGC.

Notes on this clone: The CDR3 end is not reached by the read, which stops 3 residues before it; the germline J gene fills it in. J is TRBJ2-1 and V is TRBV20-1, with 11 bases that match TRBD2. Germline V CDR1 and CDR2: DFQATT, SNEGSKA (reference sequence). This CDR3 contains 14 residues. The trim removed 5 bases at V and 3 bases at J, leaving 3 bases unmatched. The covered CDR3 bases are TGCAGTGCTTCTAGCGGGAGGTTCTACAATGAG. Encoded protein: CSASSGRFYNE. The entire CDR3 reads CSASSGRFYNEQFF.

Regarding this clone: The CDR3 end is not reached by the read, which stops 3 residues before it; the germline J gene fills it in. V gene TRBV7-9 combines with J gene TRBJ2-7; tentatively, D is TRBD2 (6 bases). V lost 3 bases and J 2 bases, leaving 14 bases between the germline ends. The CDR3 consists of 15 residues. Germline V CDR1 and CDR2: SEHNR, FQNEAQ (reference sequence). CDR3 in amino acids: CASSFLGSGAYEQYF. The DNA read from the CDR3 is TGTGCCAGCAGCTTTCTTGGTAGCGGAGCCTACGAG.

With regard to this clone: Read coverage stops 3 residues before the CDR3 terminus; the germline J gene supplies the remainder. This chain connects TRBV5-1 to TRBJ2-5; D possibly corresponds to TRBD2 (5 bases). Germline V gene sequence: CDR1 SGHRS, CDR2 YFSETQ. This CDR3 has 14 amino acids. Trimming removed 4 bases at V and 4 bases at J, with 14 bases between. The CDR3 here is CASSRGEGIETQYF. Partial CDR3 DNA: TGCGCCAGCAGCCGGGGAGAGGGCATAGAGACC. The full variable domain, with the rest looked up from reference TRBV5-1 and TRBJ2-5, is KAGVTQTPRYLIKTRGQQVTLSCSPISGHRSVSWYQQTPGQGLQFLFEYFSETQRNKGNFPGRFSGRQFSNSRSEMNVSTLELGDSALYLCASSRGEGIETQYFGPGTRLLVL.

For this clone: The CDR3 extends 3 residues past the end of the read, so its final part is completed from the germline J gene. The gene calls are TRBV7-3 and TRBJ1-2, with a possible D match to TRBD1 (6 bases). The CDR3 spans 13 residues. Germline V gene data show CDR1 as SGHTA and CDR2 as FQGTGA. CDR3 DNA (partial): TGTGCCAGCAGTCAGGGACAAGGGAGGGAC. Residues: CASSQGQGRD. The whole CDR3 sequence is CASSQGQGRDYTF.

Remarks on this clone: Read data end 3 residues before the CDR3 end; the end is taken from the germline J gene. V usage is TRBV12-3 or TRBV12-4 and J usage is TRBJ2-5; 8 bases line up with TRBD2. There are 15 residues in the CDR3. After removal of 6 bases from V and 4 bases from J, the junction contained 10 bases not matched to a gene. CDR3: CASSPSRGGRETQYF. The CDR3 bases that were read are TGTGCCAGCAGCCCCTCCCGGGGGGGTAGAGAGACC.

With regard to this clone: The read comes to an end 3 residues before the CDR3 does, leaving the germline J gene to fill in the end. The V gene is TRBV30, the J gene TRBJ2-3; 7 bases are a match to TRBD1. V lost 6 bases to trimming and J lost 5 bases; unmatched junction nucleotides: 11. Germline-derived CDR1 and CDR2 are GTSNPN and SVGIG (reference sequence). CDR3 size: 14 residues. CDR3 bases read: TGTGCCTGCGGAAAAGGGGGCTTAGGAGATACG. It codes for CACGKGGLGDT. The whole CDR3 region reads CACGKGGLGDTQYF.

CDR3 in amino acids: CASSSKGSYDYTF. The covered CDR3 bases are TGTGCCAGCAGCTCAAAGGGGTCCTACGAC. The rearrangement joins TRBV7-9 to TRBJ1-2, with TRBD1 as a possible D gene (5 bases). The read falls 3 residues short of the CDR3 end, and the missing part is taken from the germline J gene. Germline V lookup: CDR1 SEHNR, CDR2 FQNEAQ (reference sequence). This CDR3 is built from 13 residues.

In the case of this clone: Coverage ceases 3 residues before the CDR3 finishes, and the germline J gene fills in the end. The chain carries TRBV28 and TRBJ1-5, with D tentatively TRBD1 (6 bases). Trimming stripped 3 bases from V and 6 bases from J, with 15 bases between. Germline values: CDR1 MDHEN, CDR2 SYDVKM. The CDR3 consists of 15 residues. The covered CDR3 bases are TGTGCCAGCAGTTTTATGGGGGGGCGCGGTCAGCCC. This codes for CASSFMGGRGQP. The full CDR3 reads CASSFMGGRGQPQHF.

A note on this clone: The read comes to an end 3 residues before the CDR3 does, leaving the germline J gene to fill in the end. Within the sample, other DNA sequences also encode this same CDR3. The rearrangement uses TRBV2 and TRBJ2-7, with D hard to call. The CDR3 runs 12 residues. The germline V gene has CDR1 SNHLY and CDR2 FYNNEI. V was trimmed by 6 bases and J by 0 bases, leaving 6 bases between them. This CDR3 is CASSRSSYEQYF. The DNA read from the CDR3 is TGTGCCAGCAGCAGGAGCTCCTACGAG.

A note on this clone: The read ends 3 residues early relative to the CDR3; the germline J gene fills the gap. The rearrangement links TRBV4-2 to TRBJ2-1, with 7 nucleotides matching TRBD2. Germline V gene sequence: CDR1 LGHNA, CDR2 YNFKEQ. The CDR3 length is 15 residues. V dropped 2 bases and J dropped 5; count of bases not matched to a gene: 6. The sequenced part of the CDR3 DNA is TGTGCCAGCAGCCAAACCGGGACTACGGACAATGAG. Translating gives CASSQTGTTDNE. The full CDR3 sequence reads CASSQTGTTDNEQFF.

Concerning this clone: The missing CDR3 end, 3 residues past where the read stops, is filled in from the germline J gene. This sample includes further DNA sequences coding for the same CDR3. The chain is built from TRBV2 and TRBJ1-3, with TRBD1 matching over 8 bases. The V and J ends lost 3 bases and 4 bases, in that order; junction bases with no gene match: 5. The CDR3 is made up of 15 amino acids. Germline V gene lookup returns CDR1 SNHLY and CDR2 FYNNEI. CDR3 in amino acids: CASSDGQGYGNTIYF. The covered CDR3 bases are TGTGCCAGCAGTGACGGACAGGGTTACGGAAACACC.

For this clone: The sequenced fragment ends 3 residues before the CDR3 boundary, so the rest is inferred from the germline J gene. V gene TRBV2 combines with J gene TRBJ2-2, with D hard to call. Germline V gives CDR1 SNHLY, CDR2 FYNNEI. The CDR3 has 16 amino acids. Trimming left V 8 bases short and J 4 bases short, with 20 bases between. CDR3 residues: CASLLPNPSGTGELFF. The CDR3 bases that were read are TGTGCCAGCCTCCTTCCGAACCCCTCGGGCACCGGGGAG.

CDR3 loop: CSAEARLASNEQFF. The part of the CDR3 DNA that was read is TGCAGTGCTGAGGCGAGACTAGCCAGCAATGAG. V usage is TRBV20-1 and J usage is TRBJ2-1; 7 bases are shared with TRBD2. The read falls 3 residues short of the CDR3 end, and the missing part is taken from the germline J gene. V shed 5 bases, J shed 6 bases, and the junction held 10 bases outside the gene matches. Per the germline V gene, CDR1 is DFQATT and CDR2 is SNEGSKA (reference sequence). The CDR3 sequence is 14 residues long.

CDR3 region: CSVALPYTEAFF. Incomplete CDR3 DNA: TGCAGCGTTGCCCTTCCGTACACTGAA. The V gene is TRBV29-1, the J gene TRBJ1-1; no firm D call. The read terminates 3 residues before the CDR3 end, so the remaining end is supplied by the germline J gene. Germline CDR1 SQVTM, CDR2 ANQGSEA. This CDR3 comprises 12 residues. The germline V and J ends were trimmed by 4 bases and 3 bases, with 9 bases remaining between them.

For this clone: Sequencing ends 3 residues short of the CDR3 end; the germline J gene provides the rest. The V gene is TRBV13, the J gene TRBJ2-3; D is perhaps TRBD2 (5 bases). The germline V gene encodes CDR1 PRHDT and CDR2 FYEKMQ (reference sequence). This CDR3 has 19 amino acids. V lost 2 bases, J lost 0 bases, and 21 bases lay in between. CDR3 residues: CASSLTGSSSHSSTDTQYF. The sequenced CDR3 bases are TGTGCCAGCAGCTTAACGGGGTCCTCCTCACACTCTAGCACAGATACG.